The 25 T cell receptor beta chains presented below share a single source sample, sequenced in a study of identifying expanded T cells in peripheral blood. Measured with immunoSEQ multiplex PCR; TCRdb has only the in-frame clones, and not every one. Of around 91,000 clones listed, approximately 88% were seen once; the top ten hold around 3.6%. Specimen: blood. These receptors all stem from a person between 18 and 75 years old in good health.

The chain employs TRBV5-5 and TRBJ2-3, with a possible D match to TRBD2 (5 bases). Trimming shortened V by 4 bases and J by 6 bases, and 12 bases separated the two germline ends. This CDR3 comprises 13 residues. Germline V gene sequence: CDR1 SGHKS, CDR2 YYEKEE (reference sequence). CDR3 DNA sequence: TGTGCCAGCAGCCCCTTAGGCGGGGATACGCAGTATTTT. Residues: CASSPLGGDTQYF.

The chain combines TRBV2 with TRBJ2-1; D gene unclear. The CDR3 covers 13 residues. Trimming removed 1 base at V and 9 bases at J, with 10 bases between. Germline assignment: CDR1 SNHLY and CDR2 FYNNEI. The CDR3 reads CASSEEVAAEQFF. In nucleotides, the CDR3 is TGTGCCAGCAGTGAAGAAGTAGCTGCTGAGCAGTTCTTC. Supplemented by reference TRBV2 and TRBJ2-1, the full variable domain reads EPEVTQTPSHQVTQMGQEVILRCVPISNHLYFYWYRQILGQKVEFLVSFYNNEISEKSEIFDDQFSVERPDGSNFTLKIRSTKLEDSAMYFCASSEEVAAEQFFGPGTRLTVL.

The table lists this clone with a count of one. CDR3 amino acids: CASSLSANYGYTF. The CDR3 coding sequence is TGTGCCAGCAGCTTGTCAGCTAACTATGGCTACACCTTC. The genes are TRBV5-4 and TRBJ1-2; D gene unclear. This CDR3 region has 13 residues. Germline CDR1 is SGHNT and CDR2 is YYREEE (reference sequence). The V and J ends lost 1 base and 0 bases respectively, with 4 bases between them.

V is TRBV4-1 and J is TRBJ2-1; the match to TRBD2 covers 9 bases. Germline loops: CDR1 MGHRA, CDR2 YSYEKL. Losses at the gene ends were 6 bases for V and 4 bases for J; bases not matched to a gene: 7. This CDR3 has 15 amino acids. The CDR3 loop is CASSRSGGLYNEQFF. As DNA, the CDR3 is TGCGCCAGCAGTCGAAGCGGGGGGCTTTACAATGAGCAGTTCTTC.

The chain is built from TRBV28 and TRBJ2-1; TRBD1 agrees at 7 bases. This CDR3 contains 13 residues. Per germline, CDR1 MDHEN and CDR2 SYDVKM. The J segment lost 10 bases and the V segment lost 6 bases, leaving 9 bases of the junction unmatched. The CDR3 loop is CASSKTDRDEQFF. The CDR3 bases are TGTGCCAGCAGCAAGACAGACAGGGACGAGCAGTTCTTC.

The CDR3 loop reads CASSGRDAGELFF. The CDR3 DNA reads TGCGCCAGCAGTGGACGAGACGCCGGGGAGCTGTTTTTT. The chain employs TRBV10-1 and TRBJ2-2; the D is unclear. The V end lost 4 bases, the J end lost 6 bases, and 9 bases lay between the germline ends. This CDR3 has 13 residues. Germline values: CDR1 WNHNN, CDR2 SYGVQD (reference sequence).

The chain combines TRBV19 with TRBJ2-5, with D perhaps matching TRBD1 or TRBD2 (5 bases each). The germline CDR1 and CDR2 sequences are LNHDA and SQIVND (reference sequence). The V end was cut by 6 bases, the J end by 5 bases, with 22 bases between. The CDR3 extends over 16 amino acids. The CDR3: CASSIGALPALETQYF. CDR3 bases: TGTGCCAGTAGCATCGGGGCCCTGCCGGCTCTGGAGACCCAGTACTTC.

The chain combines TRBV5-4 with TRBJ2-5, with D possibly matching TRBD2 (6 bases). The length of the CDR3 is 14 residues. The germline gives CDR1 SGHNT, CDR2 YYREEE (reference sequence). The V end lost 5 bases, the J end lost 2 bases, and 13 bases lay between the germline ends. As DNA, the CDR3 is TGTGCCAGCAGGGGCTGGACTAATCAAGAGACCCAGTACTTC. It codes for CASRGWTNQETQYF.

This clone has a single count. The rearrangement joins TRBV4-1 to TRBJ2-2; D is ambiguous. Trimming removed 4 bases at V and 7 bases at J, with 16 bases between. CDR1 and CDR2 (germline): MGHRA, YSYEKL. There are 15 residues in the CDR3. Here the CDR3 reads CASSRFGITGGELFF. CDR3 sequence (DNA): TGCGCCAGCAGCCGTTTTGGTATAACGGGCGGGGAGCTGTTTTTT.

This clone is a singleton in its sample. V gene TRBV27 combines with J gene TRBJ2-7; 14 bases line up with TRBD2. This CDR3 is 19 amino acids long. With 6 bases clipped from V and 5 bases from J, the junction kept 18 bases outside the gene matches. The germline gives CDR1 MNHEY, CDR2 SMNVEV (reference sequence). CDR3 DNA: TGTGCCAGCAGGTCCCCTACGGGACTAGCGGGGGCCCACCTCCACGAGCAGTACTTC. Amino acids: CASRSPTGLAGAHLHEQYF.

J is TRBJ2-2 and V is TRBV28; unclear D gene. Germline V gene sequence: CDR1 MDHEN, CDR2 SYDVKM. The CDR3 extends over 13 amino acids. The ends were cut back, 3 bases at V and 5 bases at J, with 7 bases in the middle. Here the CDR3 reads CASSFRPTGELFF. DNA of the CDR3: TGTGCCAGCAGTTTCCGGCCAACCGGGGAGCTGTTTTTT.

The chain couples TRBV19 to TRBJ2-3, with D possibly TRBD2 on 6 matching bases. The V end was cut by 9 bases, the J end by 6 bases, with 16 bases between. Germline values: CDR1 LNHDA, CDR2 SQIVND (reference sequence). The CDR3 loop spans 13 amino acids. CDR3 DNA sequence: TGTGCCAGCGCGGGGTCTCGGTTCGATACGCAGTATTTT. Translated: CASAGSRFDTQYF.

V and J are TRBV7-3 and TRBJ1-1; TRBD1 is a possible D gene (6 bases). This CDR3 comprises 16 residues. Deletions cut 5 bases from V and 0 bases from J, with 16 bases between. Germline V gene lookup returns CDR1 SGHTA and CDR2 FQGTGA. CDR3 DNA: TGTGCCAGCAGCCAAGGGACATGGAAAATGAACACTGAAGCTTTCTTT. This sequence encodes CASSQGTWKMNTEAFF.

Here the CDR3 DNA reads TGTGCCATCAGTGAGCGGGAGCAGGATACGCAGTATTTT. Translated, it gives CAISEREQDTQYF. V and J are TRBV10-3 and TRBJ2-3, with D tentatively TRBD2 (6 bases). V gave up 2 bases and J gave up 6 bases, with 9 bases separating them. Germline V CDR1 and CDR2: ENHRY, SYGVKD. CDR3 size: 13 residues.

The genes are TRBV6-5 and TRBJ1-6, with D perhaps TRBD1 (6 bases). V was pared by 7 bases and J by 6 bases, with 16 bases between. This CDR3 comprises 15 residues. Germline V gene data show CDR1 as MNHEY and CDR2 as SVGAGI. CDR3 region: CASNNRIGGNSPLHF. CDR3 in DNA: TGTGCCAGCAACAACAGGATAGGGGGTAATTCACCCCTCCACTTT.

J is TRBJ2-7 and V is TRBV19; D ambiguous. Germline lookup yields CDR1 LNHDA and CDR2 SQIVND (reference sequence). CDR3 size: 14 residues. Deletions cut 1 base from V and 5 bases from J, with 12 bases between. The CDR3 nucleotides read TGTGCCAGTAGTATAGTTGGCCTGCGAGACGAGCAGTACTTC. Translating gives CASSIVGLRDEQYF.

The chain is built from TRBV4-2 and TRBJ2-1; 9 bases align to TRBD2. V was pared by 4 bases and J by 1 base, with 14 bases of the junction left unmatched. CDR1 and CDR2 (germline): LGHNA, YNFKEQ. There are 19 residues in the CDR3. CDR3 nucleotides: TGTGCCAGCAGCCCCCCCCTGACTAGCGGAGGGTGGTCCTACAATGAGCAGTTCTTC. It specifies CASSPPLTSGGWSYNEQFF.

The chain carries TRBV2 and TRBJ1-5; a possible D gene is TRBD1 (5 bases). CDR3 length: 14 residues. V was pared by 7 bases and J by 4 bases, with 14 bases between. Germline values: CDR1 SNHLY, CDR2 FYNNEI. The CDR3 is CASTWGRQNQPQHF. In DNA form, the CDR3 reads TGTGCCAGCACTTGGGGACGGCAAAATCAGCCCCAGCATTTT. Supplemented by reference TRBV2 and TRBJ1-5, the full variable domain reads EPEVTQTPSHQVTQMGQEVILRCVPISNHLYFYWYRQILGQKVEFLVSFYNNEISEKSEIFDDQFSVERPDGSNFTLKIRSTKLEDSAMYFCASTWGRQNQPQHFGDGTRLSIL.

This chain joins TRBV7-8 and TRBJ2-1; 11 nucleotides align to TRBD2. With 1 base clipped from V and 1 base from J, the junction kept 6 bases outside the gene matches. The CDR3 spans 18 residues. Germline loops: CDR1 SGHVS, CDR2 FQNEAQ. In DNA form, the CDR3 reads TGTGCCAGCAGCTTAGGGACTAGCGGGCCGATATCCTACAATGAGCAGTTCTTC. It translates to CASSLGTSGPISYNEQFF.

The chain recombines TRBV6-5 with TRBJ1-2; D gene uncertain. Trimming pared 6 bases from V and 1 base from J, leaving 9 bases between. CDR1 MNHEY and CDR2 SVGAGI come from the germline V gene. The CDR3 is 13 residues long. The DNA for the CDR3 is TGTGCCAGCAGACTTCAAAGTAACTATGGCTACACCTTC. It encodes CASRLQSNYGYTF.

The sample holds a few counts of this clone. CDR3: CASSPPGRGPDTQYF. Written as DNA, the CDR3 is TGTGCCAGCAGTCCCCCCGGGAGGGGCCCAGATACGCAGTATTTT. The V and J genes are TRBV28 and TRBJ2-3; 8 bases match TRBD2. From germline, CDR1 is MDHEN and CDR2 SYDVKM. J lost 4 bases, V lost 5 bases, and 8 bases had no gene match. The CDR3 has 15 residues.

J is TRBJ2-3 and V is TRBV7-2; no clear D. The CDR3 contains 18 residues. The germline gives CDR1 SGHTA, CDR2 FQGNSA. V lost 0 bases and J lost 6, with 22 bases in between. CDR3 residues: CASSLATSARPPGDTQYF. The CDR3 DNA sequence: TGTGCCAGCAGCTTAGCGACGTCAGCGCGACCTCCGGGCGATACGCAGTATTTT. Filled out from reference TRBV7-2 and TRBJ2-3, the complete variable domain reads GAGVSQSPSNKVTEKGKDVELRCDPISGHTALYWYRQSLGQGLEFLIYFQGNSAPDKSGLPSDRFSAERTGGSVSTLTIQRTQQEDSAVYLCASSLATSARPPGDTQYFGPGTRLTVL.

Written as DNA, the CDR3 is TGCGCCAGCAGCCAAGATAGAGGGCAGGGGTACGAGCAGTACTTC. It specifies CASSQDRGQGYEQYF. The chain joins TRBV4-1 to TRBJ2-7, with TRBD1 as a possible D gene (6 bases). Trimming left V 0 bases short and J 4 bases short, with 13 bases between. The CDR3 totals 15 residues. The germline CDR1 and CDR2 sequences are MGHRA and YSYEKL.

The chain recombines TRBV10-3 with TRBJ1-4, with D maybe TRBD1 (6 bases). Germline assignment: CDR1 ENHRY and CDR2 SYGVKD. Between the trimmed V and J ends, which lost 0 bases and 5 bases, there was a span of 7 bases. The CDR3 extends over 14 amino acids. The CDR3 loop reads CAISESTGNEKLFF. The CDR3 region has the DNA TGTGCCATCAGTGAGTCAACAGGGAATGAAAAACTGTTTTTT.

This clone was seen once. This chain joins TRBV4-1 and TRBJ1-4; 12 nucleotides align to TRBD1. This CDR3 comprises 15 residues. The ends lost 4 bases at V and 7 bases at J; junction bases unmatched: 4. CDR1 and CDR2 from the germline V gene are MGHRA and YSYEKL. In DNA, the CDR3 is TGCGCCAGCAGCCCGGGACAGGGGGCGGGTGAAAAACTGTTTTTT. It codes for CASSPGQGAGEKLFF.